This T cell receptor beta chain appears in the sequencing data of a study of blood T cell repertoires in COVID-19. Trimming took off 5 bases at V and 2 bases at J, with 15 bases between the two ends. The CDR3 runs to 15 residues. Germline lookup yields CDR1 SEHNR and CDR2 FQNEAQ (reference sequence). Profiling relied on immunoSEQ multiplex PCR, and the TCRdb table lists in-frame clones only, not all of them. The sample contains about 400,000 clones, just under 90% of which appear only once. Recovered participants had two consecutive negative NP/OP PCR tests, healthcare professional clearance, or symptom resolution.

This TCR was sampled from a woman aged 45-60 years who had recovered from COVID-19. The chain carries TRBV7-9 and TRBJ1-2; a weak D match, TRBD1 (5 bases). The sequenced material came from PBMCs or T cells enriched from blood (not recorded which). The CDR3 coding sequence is TGTGCCAGCAGCCTATTCCCGGGGGGAAACTATGGCTACACCTTC. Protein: CASSLFPGGNYGYTF. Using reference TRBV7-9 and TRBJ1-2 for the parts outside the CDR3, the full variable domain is DTGVSQNPRHKITKRGQNVTFRCDPISEHNRLYWYRQTLGQGPEFLTYFQNEAQLEKSRLLSDRFSAERPKGSFSTLEIQRTEQGDSAMYLCASSLFPGGNYGYTFGSGTRLTVV.